Sequencing of this TCR beta chain was carried out in a study of blood T cell repertoires in COVID-19. Study-wide background: From the United States, Italy and Spain came samples of acute and convalescent COVID-19. Nucleic acid was either cDNA or gDNA, and it came from T cells, B-cell-depleted T cells, or PBMCs.

Authors' analysis steps: Reference gene primers were amplified, and this amplification served to estimate nucleated cell counts. Clones were read by immunoSEQ multiplex PCR, and TCRdb kept only the in-frame ones, dropping some. V and J calls and clone size come straight from that table; D and trimming were deduced from the DNA. The data hold approximately 270,000 clones, with roughly 88% observed a single time. The sample was peripheral blood. This receptor was identified in an older man with acute or convalescent COVID-19.

The DNA of the CDR3 is TGTGCCAGCAGGCAGACTAGCGGGAGAACAGATACGCAGTATTTT. Translation gives CASRQTSGRTDTQYF. The J gene is TRBJ2-3, the V gene TRBV28, with TRBD2 matching 12 bases. This CDR3 region has 15 residues. J lost 3 bases, V lost 6 bases, and 4 bases had no gene match. Germline loops: CDR1 MDHEN, CDR2 SYDVKM.